Below, 2 T cell receptor beta chains from the same sample are listed, as sequenced in a study of blood T cell repertoires in COVID-19. Here immunoSEQ multiplex PCR was the method, and the copy in TCRdb shows in-frame clones only, minus some. Seen here are about 63,000 clones, 80% to 90% observed once, and the top ten hold just under 6.5%. Sample: peripheral blood. The receptors come from a human donor in a cohort sampled during active COVID-19.

This clone was seen a single time. The rearrangement joins TRBV2 to TRBJ2-1, with 9 bases aligning to TRBD2. CDR1 is SNHLY, CDR2 FYNNEI, per germline. There are 13 residues in the CDR3. With 7 bases clipped from V and 5 bases from J, the junction kept 3 bases outside the gene matches. In DNA, the CDR3 is TGTGCCAGCACTAGCGGGGTTGACAATGAGCAGTTCTTC. Its protein is CASTSGVDNEQFF.

In this sample, this clone is medium-sized (0.01 to 0.1%). This chain joins TRBV6-4 and TRBJ2-2; D may be TRBD1 (6 bases). The CDR3 runs to 16 residues. Looked up from germline, CDR1 is MRHNA and CDR2 is SNTAGT. Trimming left V 0 bases short and J 3 bases short, with 11 bases between. CDR3 DNA sequence: TGTGCCAGCAGTGACTCTGGGGCAGGGGACACCGGGGAGCTGTTTTTT. It specifies CASSDSGAGDTGELFF.